Listed below are T cell receptor beta chains from one sample, sequenced in a study of Graves' ophthalmopathy and Graves' hyperthyroidism. TCRdb re-called the multiplex PCR reads with MiXCR, one entry per CDR3 protein. The sample comprises under 800,000 distinct CDR3 sequences, roughly 20% of which are singletons, and roughly 6.9% rests with the top ten. The sample taken for sequencing was peripheral blood. These TCRs come from a woman aged 18-29 years with stable Graves' hyperthyroidism. Some clones in this sample may be carry-over from other donors' samples. The CDR3 runs from the conserved cysteine through the conserved F or W. A D gene is named only where the DNA matches it firmly. Not every row has a clone size; where given, it reads once, few, many or a size class.

TRBV10-1	many	TRBJ2-7	.	CASSEGSPISYEQYF	TGCGCCAGCAGTGAAGGAAGCCCGATCTCCTACGAGCAGTACTTC
TRBV2	.	TRBJ2-7	.	CASMYRSSYEQYF	TGTGCCAGCATGTACCGGTCCTCCTACGAGCAGTACTTC
TRBV11-1	many	TRBJ1-1	.	CASSLWTGDTEAFF	TGTGCCAGCAGCTTATGGACCGGGGACACTGAAGCTTTCTTT
TRBV15	.	TRBJ2-2	.	CATSRDYTGELFF	TGTGCCACCAGCAGAGATTACACCGGGGAGCTGTTTTTT
TRBV27	many	TRBJ1-5	.	CASSTDWTQPQHF	TGTGCCAGCAGTACCGACTGGACCCAGCCCCAGCATTTT
TRBV4-2	.	TRBJ1-2	TRBD1	CASSQDRSGGYNGYTF	TGTGCCAGCAGCCAAGATCGTTCAGGGGGATATAATGGCTACACCTTC
TRBV4-1	many	TRBJ1-2	TRBD1	CASSQHDRVGYTF	TGCGCCAGCAGCCAACACGACAGGGTTGGCTACACCTTC
TRBV27	.	TRBJ1-6	.	CASSVESGSPLHF	TGTGCCAGCAGTGTGGAGAGTGGTTCACCCCTCCACTTT
TRBV19	many	TRBJ2-5	TRBD1	CASSEKTGYRETQYF	TGTGCCAGTAGCGAGAAGACAGGGTATAGAGAGACCCAGTACTTC
TRBV11-2	many	TRBJ1-2	.	CASSQSGTQLIYGYTF	TGTGCCAGCAGCCAATCCGGGACCCAGTTAATTTATGGCTACACCTTC